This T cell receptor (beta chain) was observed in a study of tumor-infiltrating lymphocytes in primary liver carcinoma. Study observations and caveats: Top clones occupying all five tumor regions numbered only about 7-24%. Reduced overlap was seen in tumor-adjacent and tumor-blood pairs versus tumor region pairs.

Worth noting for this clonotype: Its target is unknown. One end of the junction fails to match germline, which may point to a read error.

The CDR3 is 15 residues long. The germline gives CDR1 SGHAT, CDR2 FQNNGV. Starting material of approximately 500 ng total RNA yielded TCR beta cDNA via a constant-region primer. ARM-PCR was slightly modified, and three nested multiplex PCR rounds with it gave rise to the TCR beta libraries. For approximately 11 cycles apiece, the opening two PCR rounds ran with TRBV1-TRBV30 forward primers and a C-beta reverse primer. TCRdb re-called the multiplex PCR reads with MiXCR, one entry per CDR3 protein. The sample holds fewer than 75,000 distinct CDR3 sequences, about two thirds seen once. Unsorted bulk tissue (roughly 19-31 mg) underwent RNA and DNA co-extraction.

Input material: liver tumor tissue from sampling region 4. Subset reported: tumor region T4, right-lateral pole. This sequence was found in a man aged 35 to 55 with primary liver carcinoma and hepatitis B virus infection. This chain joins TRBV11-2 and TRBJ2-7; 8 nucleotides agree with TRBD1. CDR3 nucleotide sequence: TGTGCTAGCAGCTATGTGGCAGGGGGCCAGTACAAGCAGTACTTC. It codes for CASSYVAGGQYKQYF.